This TCR beta chain was retrieved from a study of human T cells and chemical hapten exposure. Indicated time point: patch test 1, 2 weeks after DPC sensitization. Regarding treatment: therapeutic diphenylcyclopropenone sensitization with weekly scalp DPC. Overall study findings and caveats: Expanded TCRs created a significantly greater count of big CDR3 similarity clusters than controls did. Every donor had alopecia, and their immune response may therefore differ from healthy people's.

In the original analysis: With a range of about 20,000 to 700,000, the median per sample was about 87,000 TCRs. TCRdb reprocessed the RACE reads via MiXCR and lists one record per CDR3 protein. TCRdb's processing, not the authors', yielded these V and J calls. Of roughly 86,000 distinct CDR3 sequences listed, roughly a tenth are singletons. This clonotype was counted between two and nine times. The antigen remains unidentified. This CDR3 is built from 13 residues. The V end lost 1 base, the J end lost 9 bases, and 16 bases lay between the germline ends. Germline CDR1 reads DFQATT; CDR2 reads SNEGSKA (reference sequence).

The source of this sequence is a man aged 40-49 years with alopecia areata. Some clones in this sample may be carry-over from other donors' samples. The V and J genes are TRBV20-1 and TRBJ2-7, with D hard to call. The sample here was whole blood, taken in connection with sensitization to the hapten diphenylcyclopropenone (DPC). DNA of the CDR3: TGCAGTGCTAGAGTGGTCGTTGAAGGTGTGCAGTACTTC. This gives the protein CSARVVVEGVQYF.